A single sample gave rise to the 17 T cell receptor beta chains below, sequenced in a study of T cell responses to AZD1222 COVID-19 vaccine. The data were produced by immunoSEQ multiplex PCR, yet TCRdb's version contains in-frame clones alone and is incomplete. The data show about 150,000 clones, more than 75% seen once. Sequenced here: peripheral blood, sampled 28 days after the second AZD1222 dose. These receptor sequences come from an adult who received the AZD1222 COVID-19 vaccine.

The chain carries TRBV18 and TRBJ1-5, with 12 positions matching TRBD1. The V gene's germline CDR1 is KGHSH and CDR2 LQKENI. The CDR3 spans 16 residues. The trim removed 3 bases at V and 7 bases at J, leaving 7 bases unmatched. CDR3 DNA: TGTGCCAGCTCACCGACCCGGGACAGGGGGCTCCAGCCCCAGCATTTT. This codes for CASSPTRDRGLQPQHF.

This clone was recorded a few times. The genes are TRBV28 and TRBJ2-1; D remains unclear. Germline V lookup: CDR1 MDHEN, CDR2 SYDVKM. This CDR3 region has 16 residues. V lost 6 bases, J lost 1 base, and 16 bases lay in between. CDR3 DNA sequence: TGTGCCAGCAGAGTCATCGTGAAAGGATCCTACAATGAGCAGTTCTTC. It is translated as CASRVIVKGSYNEQFF.

The chain is built from TRBV6-6 and TRBJ1-2; tentatively, D is TRBD1 (5 bases). There are 13 residues in the CDR3. V was trimmed by 7 bases and J by 7 bases, leaving 16 bases between them. CDR1 and CDR2 (germline): MNHNY, SVGAGI (reference sequence). DNA for the CDR3: TGTGCCAGCACCCGGGGGGAATTATCTGGCTACACCTTC. Encoded protein: CASTRGELSGYTF.

The rearrangement joins TRBV3-1 (or the pseudogene TRBV3-2) to TRBJ2-1; TRBD2 agrees at 7 bases. The length of the CDR3 is 16 residues. Germline CDR1 is LGHDT and CDR2 is YNNKEL (reference sequence). V shed 3 bases and J 9 bases; nucleotides not matched to a gene: 14. The CDR3 spells CASSQDLVGGSFEQFF. The CDR3, as DNA: TGTGCCAGCAGCCAGGACCTTGTAGGCGGGAGTTTTGAGCAGTTCTTC.

Concerning this clone: Germline and junction disagree at one end, which may indicate a read error. CDR3 sequence: CASTQRQGVLQPQHF. The CDR3 DNA reads TGTGCCAGCACCCAACGACAGGGTGTATTACAGCCCCAGCATTTT. The rearrangement joins TRBV3-1 (or the pseudogene TRBV3-2) to TRBJ1-5; TRBD1 matches at 7 bases. This CDR3 has 15 residues. Germline loops: CDR1 LGHDT, CDR2 YNNKEL (reference sequence).

V is TRBV2 and J is TRBJ2-1, with 9 bases identical to TRBD1. Per germline, CDR1 SNHLY and CDR2 FYNNEI. The V gene end was trimmed by 5 bases and the J gene end by 7 bases; junction bases not matched to a gene: 6. The CDR3 spans 14 residues. CDR3 coding DNA: TGTGCCAGCAGTTCCGGGACAGGGCTGAATGAGCAGTTCTTC. The encoded protein is CASSSGTGLNEQFF.

The chain employs TRBV5-4 and TRBJ2-7; D call uncertain. Trimming shortened V by 0 bases and J by 0 bases, and 7 bases separated the two germline ends. Per germline, CDR1 SGHNT and CDR2 YYREEE (reference sequence). CDR3 size: 14 residues. In nucleotides, the CDR3 is TGTGCCAGCAGCTTGGGGTCCCCCTCCTACGAGCAGTACTTC. Protein sequence: CASSLGSPSYEQYF.

This rearrangement joins TRBV28 to TRBJ2-7, with 12 bases matching TRBD2. The V gene end was trimmed by 6 bases and the J gene end by 6 bases; junction bases not matched to a gene: 12. The CDR3 runs 16 residues. CDR1 is MDHEN, CDR2 SYDVKM, per germline. The CDR3 spells CASRPTPPSGRGEQYF. The CDR3, as DNA: TGTGCCAGCAGGCCCACCCCTCCTAGCGGGAGGGGCGAGCAGTACTTC.

The J gene is TRBJ1-1, the V gene TRBV5-1; D gene unclear. The CDR3 runs to 15 residues. CDR1 and CDR2 (germline): SGHRS, YFSETQ. The V gene lost 4 bases and the J gene lost 4 bases, with 17 bases spanning the gap. The CDR3 here is CASSPGVRGGTEAFF. The DNA for the CDR3 is TGCGCCAGCAGCCCCGGTGTGCGGGGAGGCACTGAAGCTTTCTTT.

This rearrangement joins TRBV6-2 or TRBV6-3 to TRBJ2-1; the match to TRBD2 covers 12 bases. Looked up from germline, CDR1 is MNHEY and CDR2 is SVGEGT. V lost 1 base to trimming and J lost 7 bases; unmatched junction nucleotides: 8. The CDR3 loop spans 17 amino acids. CDR3 amino acids: CASSYLRTSGNLNEQFF. The DNA for the CDR3 is TGTGCCAGCAGTTACTTAAGGACTAGCGGGAATTTGAATGAGCAGTTCTTC.

The V gene is TRBV28, the J gene TRBJ2-1; TRBD2 aligns across 8 bases. Germline CDR1 is MDHEN and CDR2 is SYDVKM. V trimming: 5 bases; J trimming: 8 bases; junction bases outside the gene matches: 5. CDR3 size: 13 residues. For the CDR3, the DNA is TGTGCCAGCAGTCCGACTAGCGTTGATGAGCAGTTCTTC. This codes for CASSPTSVDEQFF.

The genes are TRBV7-2 and TRBJ1-1; 9 bases are a match to TRBD1. V trimming: 7 bases; J trimming: 0 bases; junction bases outside the gene matches: 3. This CDR3 has 14 residues. Germline V lookup: CDR1 SGHTA, CDR2 FQGNSA. CDR3 in DNA: TGTGCCAGCATTGACAGGGGGATGAACACTGAAGCTTTCTTT. Its translation is CASIDRGMNTEAFF.

Only one count was recorded for this clone. This sequence joins TRBV7-3 and TRBJ2-2, with unresolved D. The CDR3 is 13 residues long. CDR1 is SGHTA and CDR2 is FQGTGA in the germline V gene. Trimming shortened V by 3 bases and J by 1 base, and 3 bases separated the two germline ends. Here the CDR3 DNA reads TGTGCCAGCAGCTTTGGGAACACCGGGGAGCTGTTTTTT. Encoded protein: CASSFGNTGELFF.

The rearrangement links TRBV21-1 to TRBJ2-2. TRBV21-1 is tagged as a pseudogene. CDR3 length: 11 amino acids. The CDR3 region has the DNA TGTGCCAGCAGCAACACCGGGGAGCTGTTTTTT. Residues: CASSNTGELFF.

The V and J genes are TRBV7-6 and TRBJ2-7; 8 nucleotides agree with TRBD1. The CDR3 spans 15 residues. The J segment lost 6 bases and the V segment lost 4 bases, leaving 11 bases of the junction unmatched. Germline V lookup: CDR1 SGHVS, CDR2 FNYEAQ. Here the CDR3 DNA reads TGTGCCAGCAGCTCGACAGGGGTAGTGGGGCCCGAGCAGTACTTC. Translating gives CASSSTGVVGPEQYF. Full variable domain (outside the CDR3, taken from reference TRBV7-6 and TRBJ2-7): GAGVSQSPRYKVTKRGQDVALRCDPISGHVSLYWYRQALGQGPEFLTYFNYEAQQDKSGLPNDRFSAERPEGSISTLTIQRTEQRDSAMYRCASSSTGVVGPEQYFGPGTRLTVT.

In its sample, this clone was seen a few times. The chain links TRBV2 to TRBJ1-1; 9 bases align to TRBD1. The CDR3 loop spans 14 amino acids. With 3 bases clipped from V and 11 bases from J, the junction kept 10 bases outside the gene matches. Germline-derived CDR1 and CDR2 are SNHLY and FYNNEI. CDR3 loop: CASSERDRDGTAFF. In nucleotides, the CDR3 is TGTGCCAGCAGTGAGAGGGACAGGGACGGTACGGCTTTCTTT.

This sequence joins TRBV29-1 and TRBJ2-3, with TRBD2 identical over 8 bases. The CDR3 is 16 residues long. Germline CDR1 and CDR2: SQVTM and ANQGSEA. Trimming at V came to 3 bases and at J to 4 bases, leaving 12 bases not matched to a gene. The CDR3 here is CSVDGRGGAPPDTQYF. The CDR3 DNA reads TGCAGCGTTGACGGGAGGGGGGGCGCCCCCCCAGATACGCAGTATTTT.